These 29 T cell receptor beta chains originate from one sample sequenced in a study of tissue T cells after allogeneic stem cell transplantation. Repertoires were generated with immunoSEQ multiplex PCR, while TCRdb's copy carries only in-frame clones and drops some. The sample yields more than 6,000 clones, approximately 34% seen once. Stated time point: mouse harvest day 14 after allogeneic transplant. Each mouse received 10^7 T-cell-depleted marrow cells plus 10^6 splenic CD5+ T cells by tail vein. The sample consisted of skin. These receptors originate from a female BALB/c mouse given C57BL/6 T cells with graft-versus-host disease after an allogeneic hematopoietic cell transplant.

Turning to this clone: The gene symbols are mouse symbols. The CDR3 is CSSSFRLEETLYF. CDR3 DNA (partial): TGCTCCAGCAGTTTCCGACTGGAGGAAACGCTGTAT. The chain is built from TRBV23 and TRBJ2-3; the D call of TRBD2 is as the table states it, not checked on the DNA. The sequence runs out 1 residue before the end of the CDR3; the remainder is reconstructed from the germline J gene. Germline CDR1 and CDR2: KGHTA and FQNQQP. The CDR3 is made up of 13 amino acids.

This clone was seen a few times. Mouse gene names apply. Incomplete CDR3 DNA: TGTGCCAGCAGCTTAGTCCTGGGGGCAAACACCGGGCAGCTCTAC. Translated, it gives CASSLVLGANTGQLY. The CDR3 as a whole reads CASSLVLGANTGQLYF. The rearrangement links TRBV3 to TRBJ2-2; 7 bases are a match to TRBD2. The observed sequence ends 1 residue before the CDR3 terminus, with the missing tail filled in from the germline J gene. The CDR3 contains 16 residues. V lost 1 base to trimming and J lost 0 bases; unmatched junction nucleotides: 2. Germline CDR1 is SNHLY and CDR2 is FYNGKV (reference sequence).

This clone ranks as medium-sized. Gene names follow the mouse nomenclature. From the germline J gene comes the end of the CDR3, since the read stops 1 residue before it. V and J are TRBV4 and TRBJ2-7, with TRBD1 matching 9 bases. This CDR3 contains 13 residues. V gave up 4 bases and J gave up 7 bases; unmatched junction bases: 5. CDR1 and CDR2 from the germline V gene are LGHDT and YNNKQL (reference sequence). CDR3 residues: CASSLQGAREQYF. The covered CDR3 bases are TGTGCCAGCAGCTTACAGGGGGCGCGGGAACAGTAC.

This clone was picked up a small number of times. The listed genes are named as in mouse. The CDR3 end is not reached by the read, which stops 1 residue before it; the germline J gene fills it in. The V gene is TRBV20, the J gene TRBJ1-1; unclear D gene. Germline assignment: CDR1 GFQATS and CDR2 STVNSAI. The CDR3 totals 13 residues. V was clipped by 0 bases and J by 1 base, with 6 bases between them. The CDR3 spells CGARDQVNTEVFF. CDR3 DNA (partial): TGTGGTGCTAGGGATCAGGTAAACACAGAAGTCTTC. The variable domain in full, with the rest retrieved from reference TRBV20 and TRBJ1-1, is GALVYQYPRRTICKSGTSMRMECQAVGFQATSVAWYRQSPQKTFELIALSTVNSAIKYEQNFTQEKFPISHPNLSFSSMTVLNAYLEDRGLYLCGARDQVNTEVFFGKGTRLTVV.

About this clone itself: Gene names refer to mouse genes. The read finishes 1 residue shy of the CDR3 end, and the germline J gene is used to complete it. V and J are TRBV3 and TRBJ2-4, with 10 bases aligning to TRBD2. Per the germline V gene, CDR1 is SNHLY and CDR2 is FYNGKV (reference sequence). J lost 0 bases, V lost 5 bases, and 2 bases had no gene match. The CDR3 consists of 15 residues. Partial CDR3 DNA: TGTGCCAGCAGCAGGACTGGGGGTAGTCAAAACACCTTGTAC. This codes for CASSRTGGSQNTLY. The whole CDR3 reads CASSRTGGSQNTLYF. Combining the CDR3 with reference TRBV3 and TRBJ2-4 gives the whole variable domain GPKVLQIPSHQIIDMGQMVTLNCDPVSNHLYFYWYKQILGQQMEFLVNFYNGKVMEKSKLFKDQFSVERPDGSYFTLKIQPTALEDSAVYFCASSRTGGSQNTLYFGAGTRLSVL.

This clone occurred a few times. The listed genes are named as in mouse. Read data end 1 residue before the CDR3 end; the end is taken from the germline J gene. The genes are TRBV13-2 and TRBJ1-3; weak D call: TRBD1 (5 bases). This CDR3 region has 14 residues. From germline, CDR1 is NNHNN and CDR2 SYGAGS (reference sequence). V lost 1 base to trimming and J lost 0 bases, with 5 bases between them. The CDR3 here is CASGDRGSGNTLYF. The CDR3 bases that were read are TGTGCCAGCGGTGATAGGGGTTCTGGAAATACGCTCTAT.

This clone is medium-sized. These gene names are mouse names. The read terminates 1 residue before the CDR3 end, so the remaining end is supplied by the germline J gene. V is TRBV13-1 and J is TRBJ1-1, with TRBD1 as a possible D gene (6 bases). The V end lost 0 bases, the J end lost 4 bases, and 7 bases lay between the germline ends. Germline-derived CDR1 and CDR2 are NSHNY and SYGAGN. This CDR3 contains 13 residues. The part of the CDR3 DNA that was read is TGTGCCAGCAGTGATGGGGGGCGCACAGAAGTCTTC. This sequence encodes CASSDGGRTEVF. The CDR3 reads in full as CASSDGGRTEVFF.

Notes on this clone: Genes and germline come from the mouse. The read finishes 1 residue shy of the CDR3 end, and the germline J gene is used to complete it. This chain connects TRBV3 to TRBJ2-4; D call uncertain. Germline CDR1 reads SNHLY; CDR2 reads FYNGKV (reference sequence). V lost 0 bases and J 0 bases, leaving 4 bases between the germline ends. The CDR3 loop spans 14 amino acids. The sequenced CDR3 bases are TGTGCCAGCAGCTTAGCGGGTAGTCAAAACACCTTGTAC. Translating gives CASSLAGSQNTLY. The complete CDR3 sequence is CASSLAGSQNTLYF. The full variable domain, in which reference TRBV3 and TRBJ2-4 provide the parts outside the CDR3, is GPKVLQIPSHQIIDMGQMVTLNCDPVSNHLYFYWYKQILGQQMEFLVNFYNGKVMEKSKLFKDQFSVERPDGSYFTLKIQPTALEDSAVYFCASSLAGSQNTLYFGAGTRLSVL.

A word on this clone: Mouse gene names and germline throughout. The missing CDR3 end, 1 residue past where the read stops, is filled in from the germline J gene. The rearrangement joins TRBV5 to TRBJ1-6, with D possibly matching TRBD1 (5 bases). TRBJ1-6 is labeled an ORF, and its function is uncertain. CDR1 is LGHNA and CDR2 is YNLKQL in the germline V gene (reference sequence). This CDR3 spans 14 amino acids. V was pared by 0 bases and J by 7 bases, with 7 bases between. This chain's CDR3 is CASSQDGGNSPLYF. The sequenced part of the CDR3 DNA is TGTGCCAGCAGCCAAGATGGGGGGAATTCGCCCCTCTAC.

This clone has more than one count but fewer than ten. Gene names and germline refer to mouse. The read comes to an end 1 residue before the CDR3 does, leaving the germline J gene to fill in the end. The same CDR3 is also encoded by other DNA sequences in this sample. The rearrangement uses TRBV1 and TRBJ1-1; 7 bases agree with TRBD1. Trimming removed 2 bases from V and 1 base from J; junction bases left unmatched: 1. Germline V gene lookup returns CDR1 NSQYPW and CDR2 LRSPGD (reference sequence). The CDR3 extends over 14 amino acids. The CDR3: CTCSARDRNTEVFF. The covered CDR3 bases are TGCACCTGCAGTGCAAGGGACAGAAACACAGAAGTCTTC.

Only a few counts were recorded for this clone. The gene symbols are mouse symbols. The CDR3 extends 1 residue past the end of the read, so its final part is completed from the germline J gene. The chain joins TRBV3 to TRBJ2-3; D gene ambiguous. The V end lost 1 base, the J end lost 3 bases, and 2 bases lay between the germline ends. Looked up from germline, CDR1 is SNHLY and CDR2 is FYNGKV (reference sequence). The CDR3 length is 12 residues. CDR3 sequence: CASSLDAETLYF. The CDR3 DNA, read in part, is TGTGCCAGCAGCTTAGACGCAGAAACGCTGTAT.

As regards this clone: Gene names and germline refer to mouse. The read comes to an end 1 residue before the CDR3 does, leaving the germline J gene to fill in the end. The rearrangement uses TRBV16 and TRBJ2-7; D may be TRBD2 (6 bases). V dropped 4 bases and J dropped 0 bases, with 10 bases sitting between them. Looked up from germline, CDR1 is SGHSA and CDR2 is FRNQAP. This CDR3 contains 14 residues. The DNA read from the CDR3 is TGTGCAAGCAGCTCGTCTGGGGTCTCCTATGAACAGTAC. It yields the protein CASSSSGVSYEQY. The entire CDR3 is CASSSSGVSYEQYF.

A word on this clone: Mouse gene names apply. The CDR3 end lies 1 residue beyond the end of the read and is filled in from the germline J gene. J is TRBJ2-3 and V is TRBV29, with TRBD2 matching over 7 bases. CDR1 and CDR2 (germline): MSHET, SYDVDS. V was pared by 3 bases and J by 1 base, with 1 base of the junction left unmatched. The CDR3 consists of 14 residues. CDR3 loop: CASSLGGGAETLYF. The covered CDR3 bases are TGTGCTAGCAGTTTGGGGGGGGGTGCAGAAACGCTGTAT.

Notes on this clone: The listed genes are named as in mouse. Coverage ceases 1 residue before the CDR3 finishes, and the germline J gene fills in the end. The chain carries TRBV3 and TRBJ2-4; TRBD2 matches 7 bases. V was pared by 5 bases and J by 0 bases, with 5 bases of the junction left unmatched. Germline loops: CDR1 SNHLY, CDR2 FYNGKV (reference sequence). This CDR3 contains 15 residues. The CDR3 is CASSLGLASQNTLYF. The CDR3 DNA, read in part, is TGTGCCAGCAGCCTCGGACTGGCTAGTCAAAACACCTTGTAC.

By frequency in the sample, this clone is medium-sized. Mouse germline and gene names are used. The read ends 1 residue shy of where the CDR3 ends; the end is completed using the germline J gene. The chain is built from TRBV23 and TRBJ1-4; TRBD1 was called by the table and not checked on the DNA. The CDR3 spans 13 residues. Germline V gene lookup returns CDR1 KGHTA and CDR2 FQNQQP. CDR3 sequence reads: CSSSPQGAERLFF. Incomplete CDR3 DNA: TGCTCCAGCAGTCCTCAGGGGGCCGAAAGATTATTT.

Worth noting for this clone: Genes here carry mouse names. The CDR3 loop is CASSPSGGSYEQYF. The sequenced part of the CDR3 DNA is TGTGCCAGCAGTCCTTCTGGGGGCTCCTATGAACAGTAC. The chain employs TRBV26 and TRBJ2-7; TRBD2 matches 7 bases. The missing CDR3 end, 1 residue past where the read stops, is filled in from the germline J gene. The CDR3 is 14 amino acids. Germline CDR1 is KGHPV and CDR2 is FQNQEV (reference sequence). Trimming at V came to 4 bases and at J to 0 bases, leaving 3 bases not matched to a gene.

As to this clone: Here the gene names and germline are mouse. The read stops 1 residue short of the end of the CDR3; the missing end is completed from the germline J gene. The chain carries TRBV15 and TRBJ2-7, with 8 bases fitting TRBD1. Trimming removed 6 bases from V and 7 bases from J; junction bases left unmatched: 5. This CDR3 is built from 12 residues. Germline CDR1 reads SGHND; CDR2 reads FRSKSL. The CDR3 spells CASSHRGWEQYF. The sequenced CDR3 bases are TGTGCCAGCAGCCACAGGGGGTGGGAACAGTAC.

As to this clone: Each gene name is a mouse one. Partial CDR3 DNA: TGCACCTGCAGTGCCGGGACAGGGGTCCCAGAAGTCTTC. The encoded protein is CTCSAGTGVPEVF. The whole CDR3 protein reads CTCSAGTGVPEVFF. The chain recombines TRBV1 with TRBJ1-1, with TRBD1 matching 10 bases. The read halts 1 residue ahead of the CDR3 end, with the missing end drawn from the germline J gene. J was trimmed by 6 bases and V by 3 bases; bases with no gene match: 4. This CDR3 contains 14 residues. The germline V gene encodes CDR1 NSQYPW and CDR2 LRSPGD (reference sequence).

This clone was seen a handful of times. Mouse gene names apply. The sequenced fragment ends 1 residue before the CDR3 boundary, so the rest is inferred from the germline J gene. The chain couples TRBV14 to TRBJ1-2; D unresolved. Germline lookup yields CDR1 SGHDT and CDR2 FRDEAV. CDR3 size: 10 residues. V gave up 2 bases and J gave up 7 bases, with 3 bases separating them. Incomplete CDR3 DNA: TGTGCCAGCAGTTTAAACGACTACACC. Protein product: CASSLNDYT. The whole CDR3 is CASSLNDYTF.

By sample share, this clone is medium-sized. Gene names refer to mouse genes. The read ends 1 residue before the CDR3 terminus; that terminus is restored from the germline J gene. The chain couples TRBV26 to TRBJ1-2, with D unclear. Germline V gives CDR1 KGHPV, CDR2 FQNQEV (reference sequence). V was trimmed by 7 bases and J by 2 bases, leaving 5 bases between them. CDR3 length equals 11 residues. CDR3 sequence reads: CASTGNSDYTF. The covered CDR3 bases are TGTGCCAGCACGGGTAACTCCGACTACACC.

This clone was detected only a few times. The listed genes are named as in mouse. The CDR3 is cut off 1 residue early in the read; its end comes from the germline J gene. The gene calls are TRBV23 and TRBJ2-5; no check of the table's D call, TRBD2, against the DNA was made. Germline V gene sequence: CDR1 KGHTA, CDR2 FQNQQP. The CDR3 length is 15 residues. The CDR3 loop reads CSSSQSSWGQDTQYF. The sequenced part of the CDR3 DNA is TGCTCCAGCAGTCAATCGTCCTGGGGTCAAGACACCCAGTAC.

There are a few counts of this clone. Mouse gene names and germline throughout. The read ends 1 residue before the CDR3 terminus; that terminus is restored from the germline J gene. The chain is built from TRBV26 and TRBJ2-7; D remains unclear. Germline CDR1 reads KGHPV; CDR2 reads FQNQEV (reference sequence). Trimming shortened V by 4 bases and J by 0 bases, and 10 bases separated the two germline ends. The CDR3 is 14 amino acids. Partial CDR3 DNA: TGTGCCAGCAGTCCTCGACATAGCTCCTATGAACAGTAC. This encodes CASSPRHSSYEQY. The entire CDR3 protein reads CASSPRHSSYEQYF.

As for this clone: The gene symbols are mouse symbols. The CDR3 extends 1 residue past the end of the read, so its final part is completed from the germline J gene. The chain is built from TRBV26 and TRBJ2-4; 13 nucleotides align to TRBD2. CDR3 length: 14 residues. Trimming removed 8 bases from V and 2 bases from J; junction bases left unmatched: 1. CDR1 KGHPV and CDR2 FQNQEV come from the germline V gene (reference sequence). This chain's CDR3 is CASGLGGLQNTLYF. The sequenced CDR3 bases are TGTGCCAGCGGACTGGGGGGGCTTCAAAACACCTTGTAC.

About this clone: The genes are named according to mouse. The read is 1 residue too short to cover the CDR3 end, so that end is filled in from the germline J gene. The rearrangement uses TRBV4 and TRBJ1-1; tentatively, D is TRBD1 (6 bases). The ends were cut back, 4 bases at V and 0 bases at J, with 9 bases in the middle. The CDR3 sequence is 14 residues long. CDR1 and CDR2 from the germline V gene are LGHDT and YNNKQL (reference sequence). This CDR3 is CASSLGQANTEVFF. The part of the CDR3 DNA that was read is TGTGCCAGCAGCTTGGGACAAGCAAACACAGAAGTCTTC.

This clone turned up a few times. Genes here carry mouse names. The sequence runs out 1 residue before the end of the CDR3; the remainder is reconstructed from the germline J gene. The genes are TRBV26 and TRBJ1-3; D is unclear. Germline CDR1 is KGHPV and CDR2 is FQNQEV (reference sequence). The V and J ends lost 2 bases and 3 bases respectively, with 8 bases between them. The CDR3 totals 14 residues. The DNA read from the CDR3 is TGTGCCAGCAGTCTGCCAGGCGGTGGAAATACGCTCTAT. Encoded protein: CASSLPGGGNTLY. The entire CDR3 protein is CASSLPGGGNTLYF.

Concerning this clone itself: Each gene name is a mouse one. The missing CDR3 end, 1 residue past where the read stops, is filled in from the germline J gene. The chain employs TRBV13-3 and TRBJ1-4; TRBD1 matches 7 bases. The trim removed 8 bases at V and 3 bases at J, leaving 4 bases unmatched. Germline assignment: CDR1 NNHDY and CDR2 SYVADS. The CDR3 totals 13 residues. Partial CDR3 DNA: TGTGCCAGAGCGGGACAGACCAACGAAAGATTATTT. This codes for CARAGQTNERLF. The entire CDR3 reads CARAGQTNERLFF.

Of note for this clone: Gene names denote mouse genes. The sequenced CDR3 bases are TGCTCCAGCAGTCAATCCGACAGGGGGACAGAAGTCTTC. Translating gives CSSSQSDRGTEVF. The whole CDR3 sequence reads CSSSQSDRGTEVFF. The chain carries TRBV23 and TRBJ1-1; TRBD1, the table's D call, lacks a check against the DNA. The CDR3 is cut off 1 residue early in the read; its end comes from the germline J gene. This CDR3 has 14 amino acids. The V gene's germline CDR1 is KGHTA and CDR2 FQNQQP. The variable domain in full, completed from reference TRBV23 and TRBJ1-1, reads DAAVTQKPRYLIKMKGQEAEMKCIPEKGHTAVFWYQQKQSKELKFLIYFQNQQPLDQIDMVKERFSAVCPSSSLCSLGIRTCEAEDSALYLCSSSQSDRGTEVFFGKGTRLTVV.

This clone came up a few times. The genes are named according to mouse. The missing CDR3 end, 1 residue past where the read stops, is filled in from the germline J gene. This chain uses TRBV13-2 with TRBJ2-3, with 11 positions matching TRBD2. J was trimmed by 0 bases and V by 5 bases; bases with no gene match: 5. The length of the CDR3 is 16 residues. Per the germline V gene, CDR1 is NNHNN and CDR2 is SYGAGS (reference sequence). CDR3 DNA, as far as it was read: TGTGCCAGCGGCCGACTGGGGGGGGCTAGTGCAGAAACGCTGTAT. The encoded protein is CASGRLGGASAETLY. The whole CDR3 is CASGRLGGASAETLYF.

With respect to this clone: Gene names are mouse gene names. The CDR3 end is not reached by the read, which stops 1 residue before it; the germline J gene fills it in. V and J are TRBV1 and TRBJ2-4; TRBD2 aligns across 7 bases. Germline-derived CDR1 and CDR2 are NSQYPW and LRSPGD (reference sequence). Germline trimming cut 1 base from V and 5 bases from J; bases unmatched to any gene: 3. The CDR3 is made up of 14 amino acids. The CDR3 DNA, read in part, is TGCACCTGCAGTGCAGGAACTGGGGCAAACACCTTGTAC. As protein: CTCSAGTGANTLY. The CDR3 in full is CTCSAGTGANTLYF.